This is a list of T cell receptor beta chains from one sample in a study of blood T cells in healthy people across ages. TCRdb re-analysed the 5' RACE reads in MiXCR, keeping a single row per CDR3 protein. The data hold about a million distinct CDR3 sequences, with 45% to 60% observed a single time. The source material was blood. These receptors were obtained from an older woman in good health. Both conserved end residues are part of each CDR3.

j_call | v_call | cdr3_length | cdr3_aa
TRBJ2-3 | TRBV29-1 | 13 | CSVGAGETDMQYF
TRBJ2-6 | TRBV20-1 | 15 | CSVRDGGSGANVLTF
TRBJ2-1 | TRBV4-1 | 15 | CASSQERDDHNEQFF
TRBJ1-6 | TRBV11-2 | 13 | CASRAGGQSPLHF
TRBJ2-1 | TRBV20-1 | 16 | CSAPEGGGGLYNEQFF
TRBJ2-5 | TRBV5-1 | 14 | CASSSGYQWETQYF
TRBJ2-7 | TRBV20-1 | 15 | CSARPGSGSTYEQYF
TRBJ1-2 | TRBV7-9 | 13 | CASSLGLGYGYTF
TRBJ1-6 | TRBV5-1 | 15 | CASSLDAGPESPLHF
TRBJ2-1 | TRBV20-1 | 15 | CSARQREGFKNEQFF
TRBJ2-2 | TRBV24-1 | 15 | CATSDNRQGTGELFF
TRBJ2-7 | TRBV6-2/TRBV6-3 | 15 | CASSPSWRATYEQYF
TRBJ2-4 | TRBV20-1 | 13 | CSAKEAAKNIQYF
TRBJ2-7 | TRBV2 | 14 | CASSDIGRNYEQYF
TRBJ1-1 | TRBV5-1 | 18 | CASSLDPGTGAPRTEAFF
TRBJ1-5 | TRBV20-1 | 13 | CSAAQGNNQPQHF
TRBJ2-2 | TRBV4-3 | 16 | CASSQKRARYTGELFF
TRBJ2-4 | TRBV24-1 | 12 | CATSSERNIQYF
TRBJ2-5 | TRBV28 | 13 | CASKNQGQETQYF
TRBJ2-7 | TRBV12-3/TRBV12-4 | 15 | CASSFSGQGAYEQYF
TRBJ1-5 | TRBV27 | 17 | CASSPSLAGLSNQPQHF
TRBJ2-7 | TRBV6-2/TRBV6-3 | 16 | CASSYSESGSAYEQYF
- | TRBV27 | 14 | CASSSFTSRHEQYF
TRBJ2-1 | TRBV11-3 | 15 | CASSFRAGGMWEQFF
- | TRBV11-2 | 19 | CASSLDPRLAGGSQETQFF
TRBJ1-6 | TRBV5-6 | 16 | CASSLWSRTYNSPLHF
TRBJ2-3 | TRBV25-1 | 12 | CASSEELDTQYF
TRBJ2-1 | TRBV6-5 | 16 | CASRRPLTSESNEQFF
TRBJ1-2 | TRBV18 | 16 | CASSPPTGWNAYGYTF
TRBJ2-3 | TRBV20-1 | 13 | CSAQAPDTDTQYF
TRBJ2-3 | TRBV20-1 | 18 | CSARGPGTSGRLADTQYF
TRBJ2-5 | TRBV28 | 13 | CASSFWIQETQYF